The clone carrying this TCR beta chain was counted only a few times. The data were taken from a study of blood T cell repertoires in COVID-19. In the original analysis: Estimated nucleated cell counts came from reference gene primer amplification. Produced via immunoSEQ multiplex PCR; TCRdb's table is partial and in-frame only. D and trimming come from the DNA, and the V and J calls and clone size come from that table. This repertoire shows 150,000 or so clones, approximately 77% found once; its top ten account for around 18%. The germline CDR1 and CDR2 sequences are SGHRS and YFSETQ. The V gene end was trimmed by 0 bases and the J gene end by 3 bases; junction bases not matched to a gene: 4. The CDR3 extends over 16 amino acids.

This TCR came from a man aged 55 to 69 who had recovered from COVID-19. The material sequenced was PBMCs or T cells enriched from blood (not recorded which). V gene TRBV5-1 combines with J gene TRBJ2-5; 11 bases align to TRBD2. The DNA for the CDR3 is TGCGCCAGCAGCTTGGAGGGTAGCGGGGGGGAAGAGACCCAGTACTTC. It specifies CASSLEGSGGEETQYF. Supplemented by reference TRBV5-1 and TRBJ2-5, the full variable domain reads KAGVTQTPRYLIKTRGQQVTLSCSPISGHRSVSWYQQTPGQGLQFLFEYFSETQRNKGNFPGRFSGRQFSNSRSEMNVSTLELGDSALYLCASSLEGSGGEETQYFGPGTRLLVL.